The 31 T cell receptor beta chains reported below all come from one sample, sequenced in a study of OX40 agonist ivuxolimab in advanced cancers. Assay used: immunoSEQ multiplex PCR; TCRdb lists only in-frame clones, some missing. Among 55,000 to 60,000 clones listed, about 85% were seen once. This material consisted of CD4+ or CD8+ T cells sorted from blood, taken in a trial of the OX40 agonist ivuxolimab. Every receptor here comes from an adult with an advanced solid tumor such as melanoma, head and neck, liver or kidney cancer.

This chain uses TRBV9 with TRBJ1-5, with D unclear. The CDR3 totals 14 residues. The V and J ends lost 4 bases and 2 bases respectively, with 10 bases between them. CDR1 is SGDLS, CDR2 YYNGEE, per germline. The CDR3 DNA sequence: TGTGCCAGCAGCTCTAGTGTAGGCAATCAGCCCCAGCATTTT. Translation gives CASSSSVGNQPQHF.

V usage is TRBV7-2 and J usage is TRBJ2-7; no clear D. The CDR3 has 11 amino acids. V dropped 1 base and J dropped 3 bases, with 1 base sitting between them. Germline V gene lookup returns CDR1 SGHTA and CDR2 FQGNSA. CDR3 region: CASSLVYEQYF. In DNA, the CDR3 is TGTGCCAGCAGCTTAGTCTACGAGCAGTACTTC.

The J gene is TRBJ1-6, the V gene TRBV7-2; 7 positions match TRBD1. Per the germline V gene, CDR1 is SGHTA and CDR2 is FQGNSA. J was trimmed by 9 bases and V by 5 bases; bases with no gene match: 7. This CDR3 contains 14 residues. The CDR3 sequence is CASSLGQETSPLHF. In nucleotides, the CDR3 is TGTGCCAGCAGCCTCGGACAGGAGACTTCACCCCTCCACTTT.

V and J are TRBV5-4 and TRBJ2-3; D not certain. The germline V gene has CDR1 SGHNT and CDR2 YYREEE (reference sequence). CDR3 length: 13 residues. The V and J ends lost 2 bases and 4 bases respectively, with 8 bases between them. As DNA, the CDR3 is TGTGCCAGCAGCTTTCGAGAGTCAGATACGCAGTATTTT. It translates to CASSFRESDTQYF.

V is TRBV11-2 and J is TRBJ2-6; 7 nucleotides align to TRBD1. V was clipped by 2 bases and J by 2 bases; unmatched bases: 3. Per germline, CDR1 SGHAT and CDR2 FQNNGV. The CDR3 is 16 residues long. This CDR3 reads CASSLRTGPGANVLTF. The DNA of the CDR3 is TGTGCCAGCAGCTTACGGACAGGACCTGGGGCCAACGTCCTGACTTTC.

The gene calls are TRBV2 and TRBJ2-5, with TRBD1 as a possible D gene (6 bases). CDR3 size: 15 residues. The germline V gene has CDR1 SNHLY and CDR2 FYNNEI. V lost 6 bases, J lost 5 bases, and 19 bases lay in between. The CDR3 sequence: CASRVGQTLMETQYF. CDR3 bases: TGTGCCAGCAGGGTTGGACAGACTCTCATGGAGACCCAGTACTTC.

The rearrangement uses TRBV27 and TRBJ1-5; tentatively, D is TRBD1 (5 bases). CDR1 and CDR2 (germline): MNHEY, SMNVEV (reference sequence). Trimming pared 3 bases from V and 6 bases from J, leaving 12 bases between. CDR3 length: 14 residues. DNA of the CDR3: TGTGCCAGCAGTTTTTCGGGGGGAGGTCAGCCCCAGCATTTT. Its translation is CASSFSGGGQPQHF.

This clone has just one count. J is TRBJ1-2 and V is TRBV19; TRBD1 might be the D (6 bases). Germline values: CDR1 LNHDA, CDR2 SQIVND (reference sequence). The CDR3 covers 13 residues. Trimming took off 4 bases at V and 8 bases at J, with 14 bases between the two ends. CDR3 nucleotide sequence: TGTGCCAGTAGTACACAGGGCCCCCGGGGCTACACCTTC. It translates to CASSTQGPRGYTF.

The CDR3 sequence is CASSELGPGANVLTF. In DNA form, the CDR3 reads TGTGCCAGCAGTGAACTGGGACCCGGGGCCAACGTCCTGACTTTC. The V gene is TRBV6-1, the J gene TRBJ2-6; either TRBD1 or TRBD2 may fit D (5 bases each). The V and J ends lost 2 bases and 4 bases respectively, with 9 bases between them. There are 15 residues in the CDR3. The V gene's germline CDR1 is MNHNS and CDR2 SASEGT.

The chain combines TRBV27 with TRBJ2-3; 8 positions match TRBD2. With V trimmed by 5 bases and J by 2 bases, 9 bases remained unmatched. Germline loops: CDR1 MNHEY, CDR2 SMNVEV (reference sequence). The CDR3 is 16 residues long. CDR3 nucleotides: TGTGCCAGCAGTCCCGATGTAGCGGGGTTCACAGATACGCAGTATTTT. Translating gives CASSPDVAGFTDTQYF.

The CDR3 DNA is TGTGCCAGCGTCCCTCCTATTGGGGTTCCGGGGGGCACTGAAGCTTTCTTT. Residues: CASVPPIGVPGGTEAFF. The chain is built from TRBV5-4 and TRBJ1-1; D perhaps matches TRBD1 (5 bases). V shed 7 bases and J shed 4 bases, with 26 bases lying between them. Germline-derived CDR1 and CDR2 are SGHNT and YYREEE (reference sequence). The CDR3 is 17 residues long.

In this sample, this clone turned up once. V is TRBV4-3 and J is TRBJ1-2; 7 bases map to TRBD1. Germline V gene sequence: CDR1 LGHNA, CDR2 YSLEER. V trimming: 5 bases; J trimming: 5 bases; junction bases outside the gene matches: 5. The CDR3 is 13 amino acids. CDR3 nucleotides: TGCGCCAGCAGCGACAGGGCCTCTTATGGCTACACCTTC. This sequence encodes CASSDRASYGYTF.

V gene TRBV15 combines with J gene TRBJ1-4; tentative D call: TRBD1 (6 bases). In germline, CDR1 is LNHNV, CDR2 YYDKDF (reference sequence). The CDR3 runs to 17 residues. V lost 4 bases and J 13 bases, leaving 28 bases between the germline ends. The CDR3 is CATSTTPRGRRLEGLFF. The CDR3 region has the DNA TGTGCCACCAGCACTACCCCCCGGGGGCGGAGGCTGGAAGGACTGTTTTTT.

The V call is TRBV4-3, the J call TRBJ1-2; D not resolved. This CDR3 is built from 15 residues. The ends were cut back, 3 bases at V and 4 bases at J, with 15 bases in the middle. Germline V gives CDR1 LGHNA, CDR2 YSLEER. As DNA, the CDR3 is TGCGCCAGCAGCCAGAATAGGGCGAGTGGCTATGGCTACACCTTC. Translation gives CASSQNRASGYGYTF.

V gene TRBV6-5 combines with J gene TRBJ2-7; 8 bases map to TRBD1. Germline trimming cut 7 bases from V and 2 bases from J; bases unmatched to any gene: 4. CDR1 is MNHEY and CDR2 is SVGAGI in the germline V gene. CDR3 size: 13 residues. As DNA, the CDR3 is TGTGCCAGCATCCGACAGGGGACCTACGAGCAGTACTTC. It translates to CASIRQGTYEQYF.

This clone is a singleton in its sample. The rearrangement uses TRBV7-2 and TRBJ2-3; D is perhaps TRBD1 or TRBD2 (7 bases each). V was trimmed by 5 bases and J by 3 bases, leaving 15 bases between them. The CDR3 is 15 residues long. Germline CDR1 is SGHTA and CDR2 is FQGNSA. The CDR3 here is CASSPGGGRTDTQYF. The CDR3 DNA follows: TGTGCCAGCAGCCCAGGGGGGGGAAGGACAGATACGCAGTATTTT.

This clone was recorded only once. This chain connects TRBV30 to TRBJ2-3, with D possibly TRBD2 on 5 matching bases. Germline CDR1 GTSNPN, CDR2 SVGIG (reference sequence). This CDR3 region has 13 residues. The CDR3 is CAGSGSGLDTQYF. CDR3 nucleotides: TGTGCGGGCTCCGGCAGCGGCCTGGATACGCAGTATTTT.

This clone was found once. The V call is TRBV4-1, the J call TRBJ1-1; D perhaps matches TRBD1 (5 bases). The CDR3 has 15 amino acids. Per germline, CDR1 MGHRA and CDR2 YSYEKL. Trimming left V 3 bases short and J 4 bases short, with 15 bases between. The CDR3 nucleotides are TGCGCCAGCAGCCACGTTATCGGGGGGAGCACTGAAGCTTTCTTT. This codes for CASSHVIGGSTEAFF.

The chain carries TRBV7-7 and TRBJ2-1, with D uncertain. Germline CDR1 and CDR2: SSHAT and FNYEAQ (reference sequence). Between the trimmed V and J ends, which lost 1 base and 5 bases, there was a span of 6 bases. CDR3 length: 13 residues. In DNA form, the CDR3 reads TGTGCCAGCAGCTTAGGAGGCCACAATGAGCAGTTCTTC. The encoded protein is CASSLGGHNEQFF.

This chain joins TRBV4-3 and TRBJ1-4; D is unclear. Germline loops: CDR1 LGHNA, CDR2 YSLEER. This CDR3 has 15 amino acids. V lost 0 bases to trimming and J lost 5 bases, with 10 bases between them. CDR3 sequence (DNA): TGCGCCAGCAGCCAAGATCGCACAGAAAATGAAAAACTGTTTTTT. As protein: CASSQDRTENEKLFF.

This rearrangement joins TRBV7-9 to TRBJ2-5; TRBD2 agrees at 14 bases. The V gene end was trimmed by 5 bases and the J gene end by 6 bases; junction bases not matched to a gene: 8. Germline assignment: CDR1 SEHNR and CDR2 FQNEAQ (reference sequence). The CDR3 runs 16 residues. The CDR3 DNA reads TGTGCCAGCAGCCCCCAGACTAGCGGGGGGGCCCAGACCCAGTACTTC. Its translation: CASSPQTSGGAQTQYF.

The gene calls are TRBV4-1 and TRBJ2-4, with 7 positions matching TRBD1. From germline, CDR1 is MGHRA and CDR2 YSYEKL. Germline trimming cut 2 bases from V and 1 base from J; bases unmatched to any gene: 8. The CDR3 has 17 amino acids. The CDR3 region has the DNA TGCGCCAGCAGCCAATGGGGACAGCCTGGGGCCAAAAACATTCAGTACTTC. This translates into CASSQWGQPGAKNIQYF.

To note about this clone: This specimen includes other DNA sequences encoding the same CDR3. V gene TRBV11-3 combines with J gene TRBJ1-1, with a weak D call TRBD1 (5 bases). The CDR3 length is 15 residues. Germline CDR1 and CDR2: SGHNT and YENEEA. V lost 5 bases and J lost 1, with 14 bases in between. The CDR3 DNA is TGTGCCAGCAGCCCAAGTGGGAGGGGGAACACTGAAGCTTTCTTT. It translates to CASSPSGRGNTEAFF.

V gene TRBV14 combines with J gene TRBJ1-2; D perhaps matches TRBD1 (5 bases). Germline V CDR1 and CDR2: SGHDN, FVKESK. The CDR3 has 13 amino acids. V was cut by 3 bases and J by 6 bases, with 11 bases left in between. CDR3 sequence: CASSHVRGNGYTF. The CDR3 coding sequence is TGTGCCAGCAGCCATGTACGGGGGAATGGCTACACCTTC. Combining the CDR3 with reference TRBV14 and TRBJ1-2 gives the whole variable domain EAGVTQFPSHSVIEKGQTVTLRCDPISGHDNLYWYRRVMGKEIKFLLHFVKESKQDESGMPNNRFLAERTGGTYSTLKVQPAELEDSGVYFCASSHVRGNGYTFGSGTRLTVV.

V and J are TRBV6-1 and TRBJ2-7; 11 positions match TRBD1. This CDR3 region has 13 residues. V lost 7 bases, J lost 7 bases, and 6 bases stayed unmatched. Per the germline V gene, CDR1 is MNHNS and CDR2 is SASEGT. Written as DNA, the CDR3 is TGTGCCAGCACCCTGGGGGACAGGGGGGAGCAGTACTTC. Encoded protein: CASTLGDRGEQYF.

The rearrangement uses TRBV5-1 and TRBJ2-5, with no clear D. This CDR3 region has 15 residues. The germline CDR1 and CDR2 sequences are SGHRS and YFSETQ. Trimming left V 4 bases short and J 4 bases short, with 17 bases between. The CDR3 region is CASSTDLASGETQYF. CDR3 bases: TGCGCCAGCAGCACCGACTTAGCTAGTGGAGAGACCCAGTACTTC. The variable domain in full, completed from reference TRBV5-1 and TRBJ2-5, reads KAGVTQTPRYLIKTRGQQVTLSCSPISGHRSVSWYQQTPGQGLQFLFEYFSETQRNKGNFPGRFSGRQFSNSRSEMNVSTLELGDSALYLCASSTDLASGETQYFGPGTRLLVL.

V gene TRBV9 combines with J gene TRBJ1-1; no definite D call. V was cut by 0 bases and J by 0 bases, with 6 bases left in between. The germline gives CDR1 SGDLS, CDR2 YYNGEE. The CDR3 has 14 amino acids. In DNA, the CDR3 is TGTGCCAGCAGCGTAGCTGGGGTGAACACTGAAGCTTTCTTT. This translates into CASSVAGVNTEAFF.

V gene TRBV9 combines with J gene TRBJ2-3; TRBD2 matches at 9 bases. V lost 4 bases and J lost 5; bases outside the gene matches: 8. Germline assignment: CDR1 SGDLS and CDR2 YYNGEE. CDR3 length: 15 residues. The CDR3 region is CASSRSGSIRDTQYF. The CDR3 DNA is TGTGCCAGCAGCCGTAGCGGGAGTATTAGAGATACGCAGTATTTT.

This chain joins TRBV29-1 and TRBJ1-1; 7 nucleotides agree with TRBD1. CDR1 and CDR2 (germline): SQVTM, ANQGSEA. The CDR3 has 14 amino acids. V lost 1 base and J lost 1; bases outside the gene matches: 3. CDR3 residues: CSVEGGQTNTEAFF. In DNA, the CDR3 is TGCAGCGTTGAAGGGGGACAGACGAACACTGAAGCTTTCTTT.

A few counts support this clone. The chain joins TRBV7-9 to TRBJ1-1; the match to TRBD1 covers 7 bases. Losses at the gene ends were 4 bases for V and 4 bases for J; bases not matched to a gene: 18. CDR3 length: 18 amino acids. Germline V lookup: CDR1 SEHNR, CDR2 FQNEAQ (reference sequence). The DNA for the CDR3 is TGTGCCAGCAGCTACAGGCCTTGGAGGGGGCAACTGGGCACTGAAGCTTTCTTT. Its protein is CASSYRPWRGQLGTEAFF.

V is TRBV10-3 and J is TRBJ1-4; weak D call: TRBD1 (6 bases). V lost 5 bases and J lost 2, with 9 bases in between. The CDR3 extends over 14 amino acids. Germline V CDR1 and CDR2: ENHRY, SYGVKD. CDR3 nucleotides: TGTGCCATCAGTCGGGACACTACTAATGAAAAACTGTTTTTT. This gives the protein CAISRDTTNEKLFF.